Listed here are 28 T cell receptor beta chains from one sample, sequenced in a study of blood T cell repertoires in COVID-19. Sequenced by immunoSEQ multiplex PCR; TCRdb stores in-frame clones only, minus some. This table has 9,500 to 15,000 clones, approximately 85% appearing once. The sequenced material came from peripheral blood. These receptors were taken from a human donor in a cohort sampled during active COVID-19.

The chain links TRBV5-1 to TRBJ1-6, with 10 positions matching TRBD1. CDR1 is SGHRS and CDR2 is YFSETQ in the germline V gene. The CDR3 is 16 amino acids. V dropped 7 bases and J dropped 6; count of bases not matched to a gene: 10. The CDR3 protein is CASRIRTGGSNSPLHF. The CDR3 nucleotides read TGCGCCAGCCGGATTAGGACAGGGGGGAGTAATTCACCCCTCCACTTT.

The chain links TRBV9 to TRBJ2-1, with TRBD2 matching 9 bases. This CDR3 has 16 residues. The germline CDR1 and CDR2 sequences are SGDLS and YYNGEE. With V trimmed by 0 bases and J by 10 bases, 11 bases remained unmatched. In DNA form, the CDR3 reads TGTGCCAGCAGCGTAGGGATTAGCGGGAGTCCGGAGGAGCAGTTCTTC. It specifies CASSVGISGSPEEQFF.

The chain joins TRBV7-9 to TRBJ2-5, with 12 positions matching TRBD2. The CDR3 loop spans 17 amino acids. V lost 0 bases to trimming and J lost 3 bases; unmatched junction nucleotides: 5. Looked up from germline, CDR1 is SEHNR and CDR2 is FQNEAQ (reference sequence). The CDR3 region is CASSLAYSSGGEETQYF. CDR3 nucleotide sequence: TGTGCCAGCAGCTTAGCGTATTCTAGCGGGGGGGAAGAGACCCAGTACTTC.

The chain joins TRBV6-4 to TRBJ2-3; 10 bases map to TRBD2. Germline V CDR1 and CDR2: MRHNA, SNTAGT. V lost 2 bases, J lost 1 base, and 0 bases stayed unmatched. This CDR3 is 15 amino acids long. CDR3 sequence reads: CASSDLAGGTDTQYF. The CDR3 DNA follows: TGTGCCAGCAGTGACCTAGCGGGGGGCACAGATACGCAGTATTTT.

The chain is built from TRBV25-1 and TRBJ1-4; D perhaps matches TRBD1 (6 bases). CDR3 length equals 12 residues. Per germline, CDR1 MGHDK and CDR2 SYGVNS. Trimming stripped 6 bases from V and 8 bases from J, with 10 bases between. Here the CDR3 DNA reads TGTGCCAGCAGCAGGGGTTGGGAAAAACTGTTTTTT. Translation: CASSRGWEKLFF.

V and J are TRBV10-3 and TRBJ2-6, with 8 bases identical to TRBD1. V lost 4 bases, J lost 4 bases, and 3 bases stayed unmatched. CDR3 size: 15 residues. The V gene's germline CDR1 is ENHRY and CDR2 SYGVKD. CDR3: CAISGQGTGANVLTF. The CDR3 DNA sequence: TGTGCCATCAGTGGACAGGGGACCGGGGCCAACGTCCTGACTTTC.

This clone has a single count. The chain joins TRBV19 to TRBJ2-3; tentatively, D is TRBD1 (5 bases). Trimming took off 6 bases at V and 6 bases at J, with 19 bases between the two ends. Germline CDR1 and CDR2: LNHDA and SQIVND (reference sequence). This CDR3 is 15 amino acids long. DNA for the CDR3: TGTGCCAGTAGCGTCCCCATGGGGCAGATTGATACGCAGTATTTT. Amino acid sequence: CASSVPMGQIDTQYF.

The V call is TRBV7-9, the J call TRBJ2-1; 8 positions match TRBD1. V lost 5 bases, J lost 5 bases, and 11 bases stayed unmatched. Germline V CDR1 and CDR2: SEHNR, FQNEAQ (reference sequence). The CDR3 has 16 residues. This chain's CDR3 is CASSNGQGPVDNEQFF. DNA for the CDR3: TGTGCCAGCAGCAACGGACAGGGTCCGGTTGACAATGAGCAGTTCTTC.

The J gene is TRBJ2-5, the V gene TRBV6-1, with 10 bases fitting TRBD1. The CDR3 length is 14 residues. V lost 1 base, J lost 5 bases, and 1 base stayed unmatched. Germline V CDR1 and CDR2: MNHNS, SASEGT. The CDR3: CASSEGTGGETQYF. CDR3 bases: TGTGCCAGCAGTGAAGGGACAGGGGGGGAGACCCAGTACTTC.

The chain joins TRBV10-3 to TRBJ1-3; D may be TRBD1 (5 bases). The CDR3 runs to 14 residues. Deletions cut 8 bases from V and 0 bases from J, with 11 bases between. Per germline, CDR1 ENHRY and CDR2 SYGVKD. The CDR3 DNA sequence: TGTGCCATCGGGGGGGATCCCTCTGGAAACACCATATATTTT. Its translation: CAIGGDPSGNTIYF.

The rearrangement uses TRBV4-3 and TRBJ1-2, with unresolved D. V dropped 0 bases and J dropped 0 bases, with 2 bases sitting between them. The CDR3 spans 13 residues. Germline V gene data show CDR1 as LGHNA and CDR2 as YSLEER. CDR3 nucleotide sequence: TGCGCCAGCAGCCAAGACACTAACTATGGCTACACCTTC. Amino acids: CASSQDTNYGYTF.

The chain is built from TRBV15 and TRBJ2-5, with 11 bases aligning to TRBD2. CDR1 is LNHNV, CDR2 YYDKDF, per germline (reference sequence). V was clipped by 6 bases and J by 0 bases; unmatched bases: 15. The CDR3 covers 19 residues. CDR3 loop: CATSRLAGGWGVYQETQYF. The DNA of the CDR3 is TGTGCCACCAGTCGGCTAGCGGGAGGATGGGGAGTGTACCAAGAGACCCAGTACTTC.

V is TRBV6-2 or TRBV6-3 and J is TRBJ1-1, with 12 bases identical to TRBD1. Germline CDR1 reads MNHEY; CDR2 reads SVGEGT. J gave up 8 bases and V 4 bases, and 8 bases lay outside the gene matches. The CDR3 runs 15 residues. The CDR3 protein is CASSSDGTGGFEAFF. The CDR3 nucleotides read TGTGCCAGCAGTTCGGACGGGACAGGGGGCTTCGAAGCTTTCTTT.

The J gene is TRBJ2-5, the V gene TRBV7-2; possibly TRBD1 for D (7 bases). Trimming left V 5 bases short and J 1 base short, with 14 bases between. This CDR3 region has 15 residues. The V gene's germline CDR1 is SGHTA and CDR2 FQGNSA. CDR3 sequence reads: CASSPRRGPQETQYF. The CDR3, as DNA: TGTGCCAGCAGCCCGAGGAGGGGGCCCCAAGAGACCCAGTACTTC.

The chain combines TRBV6-5 with TRBJ2-1, with TRBD2 identical over 10 bases. The trim removed 4 bases at V and 2 bases at J, leaving 2 bases unmatched. The CDR3 covers 15 residues. Per the germline V gene, CDR1 is MNHEY and CDR2 is SVGAGI. The CDR3 DNA follows: TGTGCCAGCAGTTCTAGCGGGGGTACCTACAATGAGCAGTTCTTC. This codes for CASSSSGGTYNEQFF.

This chain's CDR3 is CASSENPGQAITEAFF. CDR3 in DNA: TGTGCCAGCAGCGAAAATCCGGGACAGGCCATCACTGAAGCTTTCTTT. This chain uses TRBV9 with TRBJ1-1; the match to TRBD1 covers 8 bases. The CDR3 totals 16 residues. V was clipped by 3 bases and J by 4 bases; unmatched bases: 11. Per the germline V gene, CDR1 is SGDLS and CDR2 is YYNGEE.

The chain uses TRBV5-4 and TRBJ2-7; TRBD1 matches 9 bases. Losses at the gene ends were 2 bases for V and 11 bases for J; bases not matched to a gene: 8. Germline V gene data show CDR1 as SGHNT and CDR2 as YYREEE (reference sequence). The CDR3 has 13 amino acids. This CDR3 reads CASSLELGTGKYF. CDR3 sequence (DNA): TGTGCCAGCAGCTTAGAGCTCGGGACAGGGAAGTACTTC.

The rearrangement joins TRBV5-8 to TRBJ2-1; 8 nucleotides match TRBD1. J gave up 5 bases and V 0 bases, and 4 bases lay outside the gene matches. Germline CDR1 SGHTS, CDR2 YDEGEE. The CDR3 is made up of 15 amino acids. The CDR3 DNA reads as TGTGCCAGCAGCTTGGGGGACAGGTTCGACAATGAGCAGTTCTTC. Its translation is CASSLGDRFDNEQFF.

This clone was observed once. The chain is built from TRBV21-1 and TRBJ2-3; the table's D call TRBD2 went unverified against the DNA. TRBV21-1 is flagged as a pseudogene. The CDR3 length is 17 residues. CDR3: CASSKEITGGPTDTQYF. In nucleotides, the CDR3 is TGTGCCAGCAGCAAAGAGATCACCGGGGGGCCCACAGATACGCAGTATTTT.

The chain uses TRBV7-3 and TRBJ1-1; possible D gene TRBD1, 6 bases. Germline V gene data show CDR1 as SGHTA and CDR2 as FQGTGA. V lost 4 bases and J lost 4, with 13 bases in between. The CDR3 is made up of 14 amino acids. The DNA for the CDR3 is TGTGCCAGCAGCTCGGGACAATCTGGCACTGAAGCTTTCTTT. This codes for CASSSGQSGTEAFF.

The V and J genes are TRBV7-3 and TRBJ2-5, with TRBD2 identical over 12 bases. The CDR3 is 15 residues long. V gave up 5 bases and J gave up 4 bases; unmatched junction bases: 5. Germline-derived CDR1 and CDR2 are SGHTA and FQGTGA. The CDR3 protein is CASSPLAGGLETQYF. In nucleotides, the CDR3 is TGTGCCAGCAGCCCCCTAGCGGGAGGGTTAGAGACCCAGTACTTC.

This clone has only one observation. One junction end disagrees with the germline gene, perhaps due to a read error. This chain links TRBV11-1 with TRBJ2-7; D is uncertain. CDR3 length: 13 amino acids. CDR1 SGHAT and CDR2 FQDESV come from the germline V gene (reference sequence). The CDR3 protein is CAGSLPSSYEQYF. CDR3 sequence (DNA): TGTGCCGGCAGCTTACCCTCCTCCTACGAGCAGTACTTC.

V usage is TRBV29-1 and J usage is TRBJ2-3, with 13 bases identical to TRBD2. This CDR3 has 15 amino acids. After removal of 6 bases from V and 2 bases from J, the junction contained 5 bases not matched to a gene. From germline, CDR1 is SQVTM and CDR2 ANQGSEA. The CDR3 spells CSVRTSGSPTDTQYF. CDR3 DNA sequence: TGCAGCGTCCGGACTAGCGGGAGTCCCACAGATACGCAGTATTTT.

J is TRBJ2-5 and V is TRBV30; 7 positions match TRBD2. Germline values: CDR1 GTSNPN, CDR2 SVGIG (reference sequence). This CDR3 spans 13 amino acids. V was clipped by 4 bases and J by 7 bases; unmatched bases: 9. For the CDR3, the DNA is TGTGCCTGGACCGGGACTAAGATTGGGACCCAGTACTTC. Protein: CAWTGTKIGTQYF.

The gene calls are TRBV5-1 and TRBJ2-5; 7 nucleotides agree with TRBD2. Trimming removed 0 bases from V and 2 bases from J; junction bases left unmatched: 4. This CDR3 comprises 15 residues. Germline CDR1 is SGHRS and CDR2 is YFSETQ. DNA of the CDR3: TGCGCCAGCAGCTTGGATTCGGGGGGACAAGAGACCCAGTACTTC. Translating it yields CASSLDSGGQETQYF.

The J gene is TRBJ1-2, the V gene TRBV5-8; D is ambiguous. Trimming took 0 bases from V and 2 from J, leaving 11 bases between them. The CDR3 has 15 amino acids. From germline, CDR1 is SGHTS and CDR2 YDEGEE. The CDR3 DNA is TGTGCCAGCAGCTTGGTTGGCAGGATCAACTATGGCTACACCTTC. It specifies CASSLVGRINYGYTF.

V gene TRBV7-9 combines with J gene TRBJ1-1; the D gene is possibly TRBD1 (5 bases). The CDR3 runs 14 residues. CDR1 is SEHNR and CDR2 is FQNEAQ in the germline V gene (reference sequence). The ends were cut back, 3 bases at V and 4 bases at J, with 12 bases in the middle. The CDR3 here is CASSFNQGSTEAFF. In DNA form, the CDR3 reads TGTGCCAGCAGCTTTAATCAGGGCAGCACTGAAGCTTTCTTT.

This clone was recorded once. The CDR3 here is CASSTDRGTNYGYTF. In DNA, the CDR3 is TGTGCCAGTAGTACTGACAGGGGTACTAACTATGGCTACACCTTC. V gene TRBV19 combines with J gene TRBJ1-2, with TRBD1 matching over 8 bases. V lost 4 bases, J lost 0 bases, and 4 bases stayed unmatched. The CDR3 length is 15 residues. CDR1 LNHDA and CDR2 SQIVND come from the germline V gene (reference sequence).